Presented here are 12 T cell receptor beta chains from one specimen sequenced in a study of blood T cell repertoires in COVID-19. Using immunoSEQ multiplex PCR, the repertoire was profiled, and TCRdb retains in-frame clones only, with some absent. The sample has around 160,000 clones, more than 80% seen once. Sample: peripheral blood. These receptors all come from a man aged 18 to 29 with COVID-19, enrolled during active disease.

V usage is TRBV11-2 and J usage is TRBJ1-3; the match to TRBD1 covers 10 bases. With V trimmed by 9 bases and J by 6 bases, 17 bases remained unmatched. CDR1 and CDR2 (germline): SGHAT, FQNNGV. The CDR3 is 17 amino acids. This CDR3 is CASTEGTGESRANTIYF. The CDR3 DNA reads as TGTGCCAGTACGGAAGGGACAGGGGAAAGTCGAGCAAACACCATATATTTT.

The chain links TRBV13 to TRBJ2-7; D may be TRBD2 (5 bases). Between the trimmed V and J ends, which lost 5 bases and 1 base, there was a span of 18 bases. The CDR3 is 16 amino acids. The germline CDR1 and CDR2 sequences are PRHDT and FYEKMQ (reference sequence). CDR3 sequence reads: CASSPPGSLNSYEQYF. In nucleotides, the CDR3 is TGTGCCAGCAGCCCACCGGGGTCCTTGAATTCCTACGAGCAGTACTTC.

This clone appeared once. This rearrangement joins TRBV28 to TRBJ1-6; D remains ambiguous. The CDR3 extends over 16 amino acids. V was trimmed by 5 bases and J by 0 bases, leaving 11 bases between them. From germline, CDR1 is MDHEN and CDR2 SYDVKM. CDR3 loop: CASSLTTTSYNSPLHF. The CDR3 nucleotides are TGTGCCAGCAGTCTTACAACTACCTCCTATAATTCACCCCTCCACTTT.

The chain has TRBV7-7 and TRBJ2-1; TRBD1 agrees at 9 bases. CDR1 is SSHAT, CDR2 FNYEAQ, per germline (reference sequence). V dropped 4 bases and J dropped 8; count of bases not matched to a gene: 9. This CDR3 has 15 residues. The CDR3 spells CASSSPGQGIHEQFF. DNA for the CDR3: TGTGCCAGCAGCTCCCCGGGACAGGGAATCCATGAGCAGTTCTTC.

The chain couples TRBV19 to TRBJ2-2; 10 bases match TRBD1. This CDR3 is 14 amino acids long. The germline gives CDR1 LNHDA, CDR2 SQIVND (reference sequence). The CDR3 sequence is CDPGDRGNTGELFF. CDR3 sequence (DNA): TGTGATCCGGGGGACAGGGGGAACACCGGGGAGCTGTTTTTT.

The DNA for the CDR3 is TGTGCCAGCAGAGGACAGGGAGGCACAGATACGCAGTATTTT. It is translated as CASRGQGGTDTQYF. The chain links TRBV25-1 to TRBJ2-3, with 8 bases that match TRBD1. After removal of 6 bases from V and 1 base from J, the junction contained 3 bases not matched to a gene. This CDR3 has 14 residues. CDR1 and CDR2 from the germline V gene are MGHDK and SYGVNS.

The chain is built from TRBV6-1 and TRBJ2-5, with 10 bases lining up with TRBD2. Germline CDR1 is MNHNS and CDR2 is SASEGT. This CDR3 has 18 amino acids. With V trimmed by 1 base and J by 5 bases, 13 bases remained unmatched. This CDR3 is CASSEDLLAGSVGETQYF. The CDR3 DNA sequence: TGTGCCAGCAGTGAAGACTTACTAGCGGGGTCTGTCGGGGAGACCCAGTACTTC.

This rearrangement joins TRBV18 to TRBJ1-2, with 7 bases aligning to TRBD1. Germline CDR1 KGHSH, CDR2 LQKENI. The CDR3 has 14 amino acids. Trimming took 2 bases from V and 8 from J; bases not matched to a gene: 8. The CDR3 DNA reads as TGTGCCAGCTCACCATCCCGACAGGGAGAGGGCTACACCTTC. Its protein is CASSPSRQGEGYTF. The full variable domain, completed using reference TRBV18 and TRBJ1-2, is NAGVMQNPRHLVRRRGQEARLRCSPMKGHSHVYWYRQLPEEGLKFMVYLQKENIIDESGMPKERFSAEFPKEGPSILRIQQVVRGDSAAYFCASSPSRQGEGYTFGSGTRLTVV.

The V call is TRBV11-2, the J call TRBJ2-4; 8 bases are a match to TRBD1. V was pared by 6 bases and J by 4 bases, with 8 bases of the junction left unmatched. The CDR3 covers 15 residues. CDR1 and CDR2 from the germline V gene are SGHAT and FQNNGV. The CDR3 sequence is CASRTLRTGKNIQYF. Here the CDR3 DNA reads TGTGCCAGCAGAACTCTCCGGACAGGGAAAAACATTCAGTACTTC.

DNA for the CDR3: TGTGCCAGCAGTCTCTCGACTAGCGGGTACTCCTACGAGCAGTACTTC. Protein sequence: CASSLSTSGYSYEQYF. The gene calls are TRBV28 and TRBJ2-7, with 10 positions matching TRBD2. Trimming took 5 bases from V and 0 from J; bases not matched to a gene: 7. Per the germline V gene, CDR1 is MDHEN and CDR2 is SYDVKM. The CDR3 is 16 amino acids.

The genes are TRBV11-2 and TRBJ2-7, with D possibly being TRBD2 (6 bases). This CDR3 region has 15 residues. Looked up from germline, CDR1 is SGHAT and CDR2 is FQNNGV. The V and J ends lost 5 bases and 3 bases respectively, with 17 bases between them. Written as DNA, the CDR3 is TGTGCCAGCAGCCCGTCGCCGGGAGTGCGCTACGAGCAGTACTTC. Its protein is CASSPSPGVRYEQYF.

The chain has TRBV4-3 and TRBJ2-1, with 8 bases lining up with TRBD2. The V gene end was trimmed by 5 bases and the J gene end by 3 bases; junction bases not matched to a gene: 9. The germline V gene has CDR1 LGHNA and CDR2 YSLEER. The CDR3 runs to 16 residues. CDR3 nucleotides: TGCGCCAGCAGCGCCGGGGGCGGGGGGTACTACAATGAGCAGTTCTTC. Translated, it gives CASSAGGGGYYNEQFF.